This T cell receptor (beta chain) was observed in a study of T cells after yellow fever vaccination. Each CDR3 protein is one row after TCRdb ran MiXCR on the 5' RACE reads. The sample consists of 300,000 to 350,000 distinct CDR3 sequences, 4% of them appearing once. This TCR came from a man aged 18 to 29 who received the YFV17D yellow fever vaccine. The source was PBMCs, collected 5 days after the yellow fever booster vaccination.

CDR3: CASSLDGGRWDTQYF. CDR3 coding DNA: TGTGCCAGCAGCTTAGATGGAGGGCGTTGGGATACGCAGTATTTT. This sequence joins TRBV7-6 and TRBJ2-3, with D possibly matching TRBD2 (6 bases). This CDR3 contains 15 residues. V lost 1 base and J lost 6, with 14 bases in between. Germline assignment: CDR1 SGHVS and CDR2 FNYEAQ.